This T cell receptor (beta chain) was identified during a study of human T cells and chemical hapten exposure. TCRdb re-called the RACE reads through MiXCR, storing one row per CDR3 protein. In the table there are fewer than 500,000 distinct CDR3 sequences, roughly 4.8% of which are singletons. As to time point: patch test 1, 2 weeks after DPC sensitization. Treatment described: therapeutic diphenylcyclopropenone sensitization with weekly scalp DPC. In its sample, this clonotype was seen many times. The germline gives CDR1 DFQATT, CDR2 SNEGSKA (reference sequence). Trimming removed 5 bases at V and 6 bases at J, with 22 bases between. The CDR3 has 15 amino acids.

This chain uses TRBV20-1 with TRBJ1-1, with D maybe TRBD1 (5 bases). The sequences come from whole blood, collected in connection with sensitization to the hapten diphenylcyclopropenone (DPC). This clonotype was obtained from a woman between 45 and 60 years old with alopecia areata. Some clones in this sample may be carry-over from other donors' samples. The CDR3 here is CSAFTSYDSPPEAFF. The DNA of the CDR3 is TGCAGTGCTTTCACTTCTTACGACAGCCCCCCTGAAGCTTTCTTT.